This T cell receptor (beta chain) originates from a study of cytomegalovirus exposure and HLA in healthy donors. The PCR used 60 Vbeta and 13 Jbeta primers. The method was immunoSEQ multiplex PCR; TCRdb's version includes in-frame clones alone and lacks a portion of them. The repertoire includes about 60,000 clones, 65% to 80% of them detected once, and 30% to 40% sits in the top ten. Comment on this clone: The antigen is not known.

Findings and limits, study-wide: Across donors, presence/absence analyses took sequencing depth to be roughly uniform. TCR beta V- and J-gene trimming, according to a later analysis, was linked to a missense DCLRE1C variant.

The CDR3 sequence is 14 residues long. Germline V CDR1 and CDR2: SGHRS, YFSETQ. V shed 5 bases, J shed 7 bases, and the junction held 4 bases outside the gene matches. Participants comprised healthy donors of bone marrow. The specimen was PBMCs. The rearrangement joins TRBV5-1 to TRBJ2-1; 12 positions agree with TRBD2. The receptor was derived from a man aged 40-50 years in good health and CMV-seropositive. CDR3 region: CASRRTSGDNEQFF. The CDR3 DNA reads TGCGCCAGCAGGAGGACTAGCGGGGATAATGAGCAGTTCTTC.